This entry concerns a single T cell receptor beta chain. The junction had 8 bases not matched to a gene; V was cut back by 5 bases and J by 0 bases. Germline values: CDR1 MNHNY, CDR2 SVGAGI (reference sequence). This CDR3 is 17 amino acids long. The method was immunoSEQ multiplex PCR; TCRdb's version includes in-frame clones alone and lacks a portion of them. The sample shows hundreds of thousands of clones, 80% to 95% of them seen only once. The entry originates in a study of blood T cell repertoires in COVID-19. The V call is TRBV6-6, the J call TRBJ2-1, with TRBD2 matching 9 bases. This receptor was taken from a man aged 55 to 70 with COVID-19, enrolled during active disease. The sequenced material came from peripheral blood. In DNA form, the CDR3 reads TGTGCCAGCAGTCCTAGCGGGGAATGGCCCTCCTACAATGAGCAGTTCTTC. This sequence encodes CASSPSGEWPSYNEQFF.